A selection of T cell receptor beta chains follows, all from one sample in a study of cytomegalovirus exposure and HLA in healthy donors. Only in-frame clones appear in the TCRdb table, and some are missing; sequencing was by immunoSEQ multiplex PCR. The sample shows 200,000 or so clones, around 80% of them seen only once. The sequenced sample was PBMCs. These receptors were taken from a woman between 18 and 29 years old in good health and CMV-seropositive. Each CDR3 is given with its conserved first and last residue. D genes are given only for firm matches. Some rows have no size entry. The others give once, few or many, or a class for an expanded clone.

clone_size,d_call,v_call,j_call,cdr3_length,cdr3_nt,cdr3_aa
.,.,TRBV5-8,TRBJ1-5,13,TGTGCCAGCAGCTTACGGAGCAATCAGCCCCAGCATTTT,CASSLRSNQPQHF
.,.,TRBV10-3,TRBJ1-1,13,TGTGCCATCAGTGAAGAGGGGAACACTGAAGCTTTCTTT,CAISEEGNTEAFF
.,.,TRBV6-4,TRBJ1-6,14,TGTGCCAGCAGGGGACACGGAGATAATTCACCCCTCCACTTT,CASRGHGDNSPLHF
.,.,TRBV9,TRBJ2-5,12,TGTGCCAGCAGCGTAGCGGAGGAGACCCAGTACTTC,CASSVAEETQYF
.,TRBD2,TRBV4-2,TRBJ2-1,16,TGTGCCAGCAGCCAAGATGCTAGCGGGGGGGCAAATGAGCAGTTCTTC,CASSQDASGGANEQFF
.,TRBD2,TRBV6-4,TRBJ2-1,16,TGTGCCAGCAGTGATAAGGCTAGCGGGGCTTACAATGAGCAGTTCTTC,CASSDKASGAYNEQFF
.,TRBD1,TRBV4-3,TRBJ2-2,16,TGCGCCAGCAGCCAAGATCAGGGGGCGTACACCGGGGAGCTGTTTTTT,CASSQDQGAYTGELFF
.,.,TRBV28,TRBJ2-7,12,TGTGCCAGCAATCCGGGATCCTACGAGCAGTACTTC,CASNPGSYEQYF
.,TRBD2,TRBV7-3,TRBJ2-7,14,TGTGCCAGCAGCCCTGACGGGGACTACTACGAGCAGTACTTC,CASSPDGDYYEQYF
.,.,TRBV5-1,TRBJ1-1,14,TGCGCCAGCAGCTTGTCCACAGGGAACACTGAAGCTTTCTTT,CASSLSTGNTEAFF
.,TRBD2,TRBV9,TRBJ2-3,14,TGTGCCAGCAGCCTAGCGGTACTTACAGATACGCAGTATTTT,CASSLAVLTDTQYF
.,.,TRBV10-1,TRBJ1-1,14,TGCGCCAGCAGTGGGGCGCCTCGGGGCACTGAAGCTTTCTTT,CASSGAPRGTEAFF
.,TRBD1,TRBV9,TRBJ1-1,13,TGTGCCAGCAGCATGGGACAGGGGGGTGAAGCTTTCTTT,CASSMGQGGEAFF
.,.,TRBV11-3,TRBJ2-5,14,TGTGCCAGCAGCCCGCCCGGGGGCCAAGAGACCCAGTACTTC,CASSPPGGQETQYF
.,.,TRBV5-1,TRBJ1-4,15,TGCGCCAGCAGCTACCGAGGCACCGGAGGAGAAAAACTGTTTTTT,CASSYRGTGGEKLFF
.,TRBD2,TRBV7-9,TRBJ2-7,15,TGTGCCAGCAGCGTAACTAGCGGGGTCTCCTACGAGCAGTACTTC,CASSVTSGVSYEQYF
.,.,TRBV20-1,TRBJ2-5,11,TGCAGTGGACTGCTTCACGAGACCCAGTACTTC,CSGLLHETQYF
few,.,TRBV7-9,TRBJ2-5,8,TGTGCCAGCAGCTCCAGGGACTTC,CASSSRDF
.,.,TRBV2,TRBJ1-2,14,TGTGCCAGTAAAGCCGGGATGTTTAACTATGGCTACACCTTC,CASKAGMFNYGYTF
.,.,TRBV18,TRBJ2-1,14,TGTGCCAGCTCACCGCCTCGGGGTTCCAATGAGCAGTTCTTC,CASSPPRGSNEQFF
.,.,TRBV5-4,TRBJ2-7,20,TGTGCCAGCAGCTTGGAAGTGGGACCAGTCGGGGGTCAGGCAAGATACGAGCAGTACTTC,CASSLEVGPVGGQARYEQYF
few,.,TRBV30,TRBJ1-5,13,TGTGCCTGGAGTGTTGGGAGTGGGCAGCCCCAGCATTTT,CAWSVGSGQPQHF
.,.,TRBV30,TRBJ2-7,11,TGTGCCTGGAGTCCCGGGGTGGGGCAGTACTTC,CAWSPGVGQYF
few,.,TRBV5-4,TRBJ2-5,14,TGTGCCAGCAGCAATCAACGGGGCCAAGAGACCCAGTACTTC,CASSNQRGQETQYF
.,.,TRBV13,TRBJ2-5,18,TGTGCCAGCAGCCCCCCCCGGGGGACAGAGGCGTTCTTGGAGACCCAGTACTTC,CASSPPRGTEAFLETQYF
.,TRBD1,TRBV9,TRBJ1-3,15,TGTGCCAGCAGCCCTCGAGCCCAAAGACAGGGGGAGATATATTTT,CASSPRAQRQGEIYF
.,.,TRBV11-2,TRBJ1-1,17,TGTGCCAGCAGCTTAGGAACTTGGGGTCGGGGGAACACTGAAGCTTTCTTT,CASSLGTWGRGNTEAFF
.,.,TRBV10-3,TRBJ1-1,13,TGTGCCATCAGTGAGTCGGGGGGGAATGAAGCTTTCTTT,CAISESGGNEAFF
.,TRBD2,TRBV27,TRBJ2-2,16,TGTGCCAGCAGCAAAGGGACTAGCGGGGGACTCGGGGAGCTGTTTTTT,CASSKGTSGGLGELFF
.,TRBD1,TRBV9,TRBJ1-2,12,TGTGCCAGCAGCCAACAGGGGTATGGCTACACCTTC,CASSQQGYGYTF
.,.,TRBV11-2,TRBJ1-2,15,TGTGCCAGCAGCCTCAAGACAGCCAGGGTCGGTGGCTACACCTTC,CASSLKTARVGGYTF
.,.,TRBV27,TRBJ2-6,16,TGTGCCAGCAGTTTCGTTACAGTCACTGGGGCCAACGGCCTGACTTTC,CASSFVTVTGANGLTF
few,TRBD1,TRBV28,TRBJ2-2,15,TGTGCCAGCAGTTTCAGGGACAGGGGCACCGGGGAGCTGTTTTTT,CASSFRDRGTGELFF
.,TRBD2,TRBV5-1,TRBJ2-1,19,TGCGCCAGCAGCTTGTCTATAGGGACTAGCGGGGGGGCCTACAATGAGCAGTTCTTC,CASSLSIGTSGGAYNEQFF
.,TRBD1,TRBV5-4,TRBJ2-5,14,TGTGCCAGCAGCTTCCAGGGGGCCGGTGAGACCCAGTACTTC,CASSFQGAGETQYF
.,TRBD2,TRBV29-1,TRBJ2-5,14,TGCAGCGTTTCTCCAGCGGGGGGAAGAGAGACCCAGTACTTC,CSVSPAGGRETQYF
.,.,TRBV6-1,TRBJ2-4,14,TGTGCCAGCAGTGAGTTCGGGGTTGGAAACATTCAGTACTTC,CASSEFGVGNIQYF
once,TRBD1,TRBV2,TRBJ2-3,14,TGTGCCAGCAGTGAATTAAGAGGGGGCGATACGCAGTATTTT,CASSELRGGDTQYF
.,TRBD1,TRBV6-1,TRBJ1-4,15,TGTGCCAGCAGGGAGACGGAGGGGGCATTGGGGAAACTGTTTTTT,CASRETEGALGKLFF
.,TRBD2,TRBV6-4,TRBJ2-5,15,TGTGCCAGCAGTGCCGCCGGGGGGTCGGGGGAGACCCAGTACTTC,CASSAAGGSGETQYF
.,TRBD1,TRBV5-1,TRBJ1-2,15,TGCGCCAGCAGCTTGGATGGACAGGTGGCGGATGGCTACACCTTC,CASSLDGQVADGYTF